These 12 T cell receptor beta chains were all obtained from the same sample, sequenced in a study of cytomegalovirus exposure and HLA in healthy donors. PCR used 60 Vbeta primers and 13 Jbeta primers. The assay was immunoSEQ multiplex PCR, and TCRdb's table has in-frame clones only and misses some. Among some 160,000 clones listed, roughly 79% were seen once. Specimen: PBMCs. These receptors came from a woman in her thirties in good health and CMV-seronegative.

This chain uses TRBV9 with TRBJ1-2; tentative D call: TRBD1 (5 bases). This CDR3 contains 15 residues. The germline gives CDR1 SGDLS, CDR2 YYNGEE. V lost 0 bases and J 0 bases, leaving 9 bases between the germline ends. The chain's CDR3 is CASSVAGVTNYGYTF. The CDR3 nucleotides read TGTGCCAGCAGCGTAGCGGGGGTAACTAACTATGGCTACACCTTC.

V usage is TRBV13 and J usage is TRBJ1-2, with D possibly TRBD1 on 6 matching bases. The CDR3 is made up of 15 amino acids. The V and J ends lost 5 bases and 4 bases respectively, with 17 bases between them. CDR1 and CDR2 from the germline V gene are PRHDT and FYEKMQ (reference sequence). Here the CDR3 reads CASSRWDGGAYGYTF. For the CDR3, the DNA is TGTGCCAGCAGCCGATGGGACGGGGGGGCCTATGGCTACACCTTC. Variable domain in full (rest from reference TRBV13 and TRBJ1-2): AAGVIQSPRHLIKEKRETATLKCYPIPRHDTVYWYQQGPGQDPQFLISFYEKMQSDKGSIPDRFSAQQFSDYHSELNMSSLELGDSALYFCASSRWDGGAYGYTFGSGTRLTVV.

The V gene is TRBV4-1, the J gene TRBJ2-7; D is possibly TRBD1 (6 bases). Trimming removed 2 bases at V and 6 bases at J, with 11 bases between. The CDR3 has 13 residues. Per germline, CDR1 MGHRA and CDR2 YSYEKL. CDR3 sequence: CASSQTQGTEQYF. The CDR3 nucleotides are TGCGCCAGCAGCCAAACCCAGGGGACCGAGCAGTACTTC.

The gene calls are TRBV7-8 and TRBJ2-3; D possibly corresponds to TRBD2 (6 bases). Per the germline V gene, CDR1 is SGHVS and CDR2 is FQNEAQ. This CDR3 has 14 amino acids. Trimming pared 5 bases from V and 1 base from J, leaving 10 bases between. CDR3 loop: CASSGWGGTDTQYF. CDR3 in DNA: TGTGCCAGCAGCGGATGGGGGGGCACAGATACGCAGTATTTT. The entire variable domain, with the rest obtained from reference TRBV7-8 and TRBJ2-3, is as follows: GAGVSQSPRYKVAKRGQDVALRCDPISGHVSLFWYQQALGQGPEFLTYFQNEAQLDKSGLPSDRFFAERPEGSVSTLKIQRTQQEDSAVYLCASSGWGGTDTQYFGPGTRLTVL.

The V call is TRBV6-6, the J call TRBJ1-1; D gene ambiguous. Germline values: CDR1 MNHNY, CDR2 SVGAGI (reference sequence). V was clipped by 2 bases and J by 0 bases, with 7 bases between them. The CDR3 covers 14 residues. Here the CDR3 reads CASSYKGVNTEAFF. The CDR3 DNA reads TGTGCCAGCAGTTACAAGGGAGTGAACACTGAAGCTTTCTTT.

CDR3 residues: CASSERRLRNQPQHF. The CDR3 nucleotides are TGTGCCAGCAGTGAAAGGAGACTACGCAATCAGCCCCAGCATTTT. The chain couples TRBV2 to TRBJ1-5; D is unresolved. Trimming cost V 2 bases and J 2 bases, with 10 bases left between them. The CDR3 is 15 residues long. CDR1 is SNHLY and CDR2 is FYNNEI in the germline V gene.

The chain combines TRBV6-6 with TRBJ2-1; weak D call: TRBD1 (5 bases). In germline, CDR1 is MNHNY, CDR2 SVGAGI (reference sequence). V was cut by 2 bases and J by 7 bases, with 12 bases left in between. This CDR3 comprises 14 residues. In DNA, the CDR3 is TGTGCCAGCAGTTACCTCAGGGATTCTAATGAGCAGTTCTTC. It translates to CASSYLRDSNEQFF.

The rearrangement links TRBV4-1 to TRBJ2-1; 7 positions match TRBD1. The V gene end was trimmed by 0 bases and the J gene end by 4 bases; junction bases not matched to a gene: 6. The CDR3 has 16 amino acids. Germline V gives CDR1 MGHRA, CDR2 YSYEKL. CDR3 sequence reads: CASSQDPGTAYNEQFF. CDR3 DNA: TGCGCCAGCAGCCAAGATCCCGGGACAGCATACAATGAGCAGTTCTTC.

This clone appeared once. This chain joins TRBV7-2 and TRBJ1-4; no firm D call. The germline V gene has CDR1 SGHTA and CDR2 FQGNSA. There are 15 residues in the CDR3. V was pared by 6 bases and J by 0 bases, with 11 bases between. The CDR3 sequence: CASRSRGTTNEKLFF. In nucleotides, the CDR3 is TGTGCCAGCAGAAGCAGAGGAACAACTAATGAAAAACTGTTTTTT.

The V gene is TRBV6-1, the J gene TRBJ2-2; 9 nucleotides agree with TRBD1. The CDR3 is 15 amino acids. V shed 6 bases and J 3 bases; nucleotides not matched to a gene: 5. The V gene's germline CDR1 is MNHNS and CDR2 SASEGT. CDR3 protein: CASRGTGTDTGELFF. For the CDR3, the DNA is TGTGCCAGCAGAGGGACAGGGACCGACACCGGGGAGCTGTTTTTT.

The chain combines TRBV6-1 with TRBJ1-2; 7 positions agree with TRBD1. This CDR3 is built from 16 residues. V gave up 2 bases and J gave up 2 bases; unmatched junction bases: 8. From germline, CDR1 is MNHNS and CDR2 SASEGT. CDR3 bases: TGTGCCAGCAGTGAATGGGTGGGGACAGTGAACTATGGCTACACCTTC. Translation: CASSEWVGTVNYGYTF.

The chain links TRBV6-5 to TRBJ1-1, with a possible D match to TRBD1 (6 bases). The V gene's germline CDR1 is MNHEY and CDR2 SVGAGI. This CDR3 is 12 amino acids long. Trimming pared 8 bases from V and 4 bases from J, leaving 11 bases between. The CDR3 DNA follows: TGTGCCAGCGGCACAGGGAGCACTGAAGCTTTCTTT. It yields the protein CASGTGSTEAFF.